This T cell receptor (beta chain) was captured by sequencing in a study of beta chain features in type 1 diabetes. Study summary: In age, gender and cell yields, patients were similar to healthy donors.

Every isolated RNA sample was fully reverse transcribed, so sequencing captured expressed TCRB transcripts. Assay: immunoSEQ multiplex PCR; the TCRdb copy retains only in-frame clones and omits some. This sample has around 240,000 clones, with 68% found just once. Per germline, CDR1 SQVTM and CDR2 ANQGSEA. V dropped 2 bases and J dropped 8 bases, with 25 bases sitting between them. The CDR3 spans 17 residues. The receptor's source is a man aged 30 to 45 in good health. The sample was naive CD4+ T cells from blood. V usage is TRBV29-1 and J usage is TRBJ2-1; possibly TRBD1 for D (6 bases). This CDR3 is CSVELHPKGVFHDEQFF. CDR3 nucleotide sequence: TGCAGCGTTGAACTGCATCCTAAGGGGGTTTTTCACGATGAGCAGTTCTTC.